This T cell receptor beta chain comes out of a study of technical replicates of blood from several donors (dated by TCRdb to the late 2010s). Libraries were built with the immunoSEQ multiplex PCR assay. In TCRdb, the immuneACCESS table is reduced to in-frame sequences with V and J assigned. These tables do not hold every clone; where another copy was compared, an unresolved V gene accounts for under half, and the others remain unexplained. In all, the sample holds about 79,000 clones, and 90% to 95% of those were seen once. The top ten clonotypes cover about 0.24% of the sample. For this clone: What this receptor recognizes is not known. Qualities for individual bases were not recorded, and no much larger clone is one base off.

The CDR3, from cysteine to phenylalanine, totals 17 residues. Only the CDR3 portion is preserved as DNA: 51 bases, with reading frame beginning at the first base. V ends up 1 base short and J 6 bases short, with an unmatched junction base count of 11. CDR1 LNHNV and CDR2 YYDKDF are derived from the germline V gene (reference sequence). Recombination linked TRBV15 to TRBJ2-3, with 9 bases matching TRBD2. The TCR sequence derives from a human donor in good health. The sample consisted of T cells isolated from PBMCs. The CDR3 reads CATSRGVAGVSPDTQYF. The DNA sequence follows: TGTGCCACCAGCAGAGGCGTAGCGGGAGTATCCCCCGATACGCAGTATTTT.